This T cell receptor (beta chain) emerged from a study of human T cells and chemical hapten exposure (dated by TCRdb to the early 2020s). Study-level background: Libraries were pooled for sequencing, and variation in per-sample TCR yields was attributed mainly to small differences in library volumes within the pool. Peripheral blood TCR repertoire changes were tracked in vivo in alopecia patients during primary and secondary sensitization to the hapten diphenylcyclopropenone (DPC).

About this clonotype: Its antigen remains undetermined. No much larger clonotype is one base removed from it; base qualities were not supplied.

Overall results and qualifications from the work: Repeated subsampling changed both the strength of the expansion versus patch-test correlation and the threshold at which that correlation became significant. The number of TCRs above 1 in 1000 frequency did not change with DPC sensitization; there was no evidence of global repertoire structure alterations.

Unfractionated whole blood was collected in Tempus Blood RNA tubes, and total RNA was extracted from that blood. Five healthy volunteers acted as controls for TCR sequencing and had blood drawn at day 0, 2 weeks and 6 weeks. During library preparation, unique molecular identifiers were attached to individual cDNA molecules so that TCRs could be counted quantitatively and reproducibly. Both TCR alpha and TCR beta chains were sequenced from each blood RNA sample. The original methods were these. The median number of TCRs per sample was over 85,000, ranging from 23,224 to 690,600. V, J and CDR3 annotation of the TCR reads was performed with the Decombinator software suite. For the PS versus PT1 abundance plots, all samples were subsampled to the same number of TCRs (28,000). TCRs were defined as expanded if absent before sensitization and observed at least eight times at the 2-week time point. TCRdb cleaned the public reads at Q25 with fastp, built clones with MiXCR and kept in-frame beta chains. One record per CDR3 amino acid sequence lists the most common genes and DNA. TCRdb assigned the V and J calls; the authors' analysis was not used. The sample contains around 120,000 distinct CDR3 sequences, around 9% of them found a single time. The ten largest clonotypes hold about 1.4% of the sample.

Per the germline V gene, SGHNT is the CDR1 and YENEEA is the CDR2. Cut back by 1 base and 5 bases, the V and J ends lie 11 bases apart. From the cysteine through the phenylalanine, the CDR3 covers 15 amino acids. Only the CDR3 portion is preserved as DNA: 45 bases, with reading frame beginning at the first base. The V and J segments used are TRBV11-3 and TRBJ2-2, with TRBD2 perhaps the D gene, on 5 matching bases. Sequences were obtained from whole blood. The TCR was taken from a human donor in good health. Some clones in this sample may be carry-over from other donors' samples. Donor details come from another sample of the same person, matched by shared clones. The CDR3 region has the sequence CASSLGWSGTGELFF. The bases are TGTGCCAGCAGCTTAGGATGGTCGGGGACCGGGGAGCTGTTTTTT.